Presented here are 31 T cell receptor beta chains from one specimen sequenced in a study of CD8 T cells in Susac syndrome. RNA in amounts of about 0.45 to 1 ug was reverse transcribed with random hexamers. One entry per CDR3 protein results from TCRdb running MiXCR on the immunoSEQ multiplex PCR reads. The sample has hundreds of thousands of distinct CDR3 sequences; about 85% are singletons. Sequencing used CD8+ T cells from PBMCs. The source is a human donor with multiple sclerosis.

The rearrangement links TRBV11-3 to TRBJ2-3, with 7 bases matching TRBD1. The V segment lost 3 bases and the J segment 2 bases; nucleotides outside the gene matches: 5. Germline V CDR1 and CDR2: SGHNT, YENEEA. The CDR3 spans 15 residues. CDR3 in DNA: TGTGCCAGCAGCTTCAGGACAGGTACCACAGATACGCAGTATTTT. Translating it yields CASSFRTGTTDTQYF.

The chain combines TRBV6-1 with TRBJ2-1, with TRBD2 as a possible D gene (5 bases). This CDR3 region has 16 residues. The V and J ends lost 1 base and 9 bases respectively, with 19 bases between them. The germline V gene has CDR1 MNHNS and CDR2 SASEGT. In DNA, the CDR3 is TGTGCCAGCAGTGAAGGTGCCACGGGGTACTCTCGTGAGCAGTTCTTC. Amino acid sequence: CASSEGATGYSREQFF.

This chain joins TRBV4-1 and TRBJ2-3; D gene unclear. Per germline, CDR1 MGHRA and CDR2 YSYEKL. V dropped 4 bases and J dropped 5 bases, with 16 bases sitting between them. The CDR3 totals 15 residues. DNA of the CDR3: TGCGCCAGCAGCCTGACAAATCAGTACCTAGATACGCAGTATTTT. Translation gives CASSLTNQYLDTQYF.

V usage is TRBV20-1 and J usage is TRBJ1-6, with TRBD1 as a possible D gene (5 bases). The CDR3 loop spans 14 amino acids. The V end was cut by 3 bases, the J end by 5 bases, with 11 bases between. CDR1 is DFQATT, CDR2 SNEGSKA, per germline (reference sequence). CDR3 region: CSASGREDNSPLHF. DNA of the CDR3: TGCAGTGCTAGTGGCAGGGAGGATAATTCACCCCTCCACTTT.

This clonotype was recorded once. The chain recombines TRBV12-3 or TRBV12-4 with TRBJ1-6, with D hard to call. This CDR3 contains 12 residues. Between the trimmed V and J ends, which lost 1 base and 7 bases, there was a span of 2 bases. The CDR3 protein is CASSLENSPLHF. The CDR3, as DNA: TGTGCCAGCAGTTTAGAGAATTCACCCCTCCACTTT.

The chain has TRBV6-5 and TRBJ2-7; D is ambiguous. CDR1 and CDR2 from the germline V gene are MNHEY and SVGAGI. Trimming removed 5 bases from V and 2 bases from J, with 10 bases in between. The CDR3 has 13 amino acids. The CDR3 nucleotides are TGTGCCAGCAGTCCGGAAAGAACCTACGAGCAGTACTTC. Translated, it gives CASSPERTYEQYF.

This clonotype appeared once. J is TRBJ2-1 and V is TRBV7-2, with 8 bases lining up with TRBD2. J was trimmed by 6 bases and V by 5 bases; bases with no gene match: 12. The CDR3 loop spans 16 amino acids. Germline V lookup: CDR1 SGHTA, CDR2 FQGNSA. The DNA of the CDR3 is TGTGCCAGCAGCCCCCTAGCGGGTAGCCCCTCCAATGAGCAGTTCTTC. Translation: CASSPLAGSPSNEQFF.

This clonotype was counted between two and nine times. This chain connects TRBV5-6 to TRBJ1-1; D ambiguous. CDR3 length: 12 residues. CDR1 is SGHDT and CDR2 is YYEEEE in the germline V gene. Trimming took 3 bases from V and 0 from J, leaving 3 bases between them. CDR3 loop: CASSWVNTEAFF. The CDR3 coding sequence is TGTGCCAGCAGCTGGGTGAACACTGAAGCTTTCTTT.

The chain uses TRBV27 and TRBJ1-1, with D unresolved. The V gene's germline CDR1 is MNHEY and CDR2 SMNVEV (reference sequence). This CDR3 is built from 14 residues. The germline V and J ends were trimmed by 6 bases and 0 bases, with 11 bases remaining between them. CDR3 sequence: CASRPGPMNTEAFF. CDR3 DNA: TGTGCCAGCAGACCCGGACCCATGAACACTGAAGCTTTCTTT.

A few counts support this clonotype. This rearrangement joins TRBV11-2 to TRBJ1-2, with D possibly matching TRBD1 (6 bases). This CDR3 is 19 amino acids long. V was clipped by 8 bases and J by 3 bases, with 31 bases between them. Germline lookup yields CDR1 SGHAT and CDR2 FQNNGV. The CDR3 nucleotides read TGTGCCAGCCGCTCCCTCTCAAGGACAGATAAGGAATCGGACTATGGCTACACCTTC. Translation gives CASRSLSRTDKESDYGYTF.

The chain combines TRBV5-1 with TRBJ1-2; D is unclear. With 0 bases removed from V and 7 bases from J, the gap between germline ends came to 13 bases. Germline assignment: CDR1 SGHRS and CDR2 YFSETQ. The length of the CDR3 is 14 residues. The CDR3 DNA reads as TGCGCCAGCAGCTTGGAAGATTTTTTAGGTGGCTACACCTTC. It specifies CASSLEDFLGGYTF.

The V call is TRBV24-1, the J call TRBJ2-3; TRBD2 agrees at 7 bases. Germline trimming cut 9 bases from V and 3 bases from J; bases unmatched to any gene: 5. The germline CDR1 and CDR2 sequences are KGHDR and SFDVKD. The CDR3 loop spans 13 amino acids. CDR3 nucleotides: TGTGCCACCGTCGACGGGAGGACAGATACGCAGTATTTT. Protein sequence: CATVDGRTDTQYF.

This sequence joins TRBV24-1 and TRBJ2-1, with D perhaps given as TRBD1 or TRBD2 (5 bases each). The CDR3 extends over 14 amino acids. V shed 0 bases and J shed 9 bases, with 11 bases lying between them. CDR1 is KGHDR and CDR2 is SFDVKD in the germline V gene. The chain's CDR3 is CATSDLSEGSEQFF. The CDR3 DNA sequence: TGTGCCACCAGTGATTTGAGCGAGGGGTCTGAGCAGTTCTTC.

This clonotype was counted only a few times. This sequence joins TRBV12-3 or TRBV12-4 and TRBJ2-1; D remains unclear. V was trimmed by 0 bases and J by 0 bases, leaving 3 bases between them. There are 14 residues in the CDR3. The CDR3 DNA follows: TGTGCCAGCAGTTTAGCCGCCTCCTACAATGAGCAGTTCTTC. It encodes CASSLAASYNEQFF.

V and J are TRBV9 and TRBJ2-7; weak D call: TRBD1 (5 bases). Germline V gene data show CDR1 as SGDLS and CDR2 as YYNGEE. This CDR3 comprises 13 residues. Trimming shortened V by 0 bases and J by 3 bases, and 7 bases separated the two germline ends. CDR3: CASSVGDSYEQYF. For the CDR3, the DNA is TGTGCCAGCAGCGTAGGTGACAGCTACGAGCAGTACTTC.

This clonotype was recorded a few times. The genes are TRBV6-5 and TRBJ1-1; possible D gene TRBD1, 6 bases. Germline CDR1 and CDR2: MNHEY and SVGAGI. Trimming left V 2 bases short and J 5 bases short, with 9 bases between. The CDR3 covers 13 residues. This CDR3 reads CASSYGGATEAFF. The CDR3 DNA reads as TGTGCCAGCAGTTACGGGGGCGCGACTGAAGCTTTCTTT.

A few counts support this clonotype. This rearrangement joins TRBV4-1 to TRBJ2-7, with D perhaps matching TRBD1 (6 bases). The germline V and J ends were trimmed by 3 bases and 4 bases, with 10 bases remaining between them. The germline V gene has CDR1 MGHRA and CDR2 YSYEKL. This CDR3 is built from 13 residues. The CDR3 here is CASSHPTGYEQYF. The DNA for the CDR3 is TGCGCCAGCAGCCACCCGACAGGATACGAGCAGTACTTC.

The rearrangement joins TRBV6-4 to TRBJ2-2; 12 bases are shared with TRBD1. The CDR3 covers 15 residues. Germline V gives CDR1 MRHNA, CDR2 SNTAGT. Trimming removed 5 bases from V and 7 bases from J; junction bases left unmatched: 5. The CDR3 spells CASSPGTGGLGELFF. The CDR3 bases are TGTGCCAGCAGTCCCGGGACAGGGGGCCTCGGGGAGCTGTTTTTT.

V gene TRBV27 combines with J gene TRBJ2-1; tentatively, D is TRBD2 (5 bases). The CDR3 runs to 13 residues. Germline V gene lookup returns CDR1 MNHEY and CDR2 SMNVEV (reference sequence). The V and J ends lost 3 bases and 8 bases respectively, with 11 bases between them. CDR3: CASSFGVFYEQFF. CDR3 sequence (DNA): TGTGCCAGCAGTTTCGGGGTCTTCTATGAGCAGTTCTTC.

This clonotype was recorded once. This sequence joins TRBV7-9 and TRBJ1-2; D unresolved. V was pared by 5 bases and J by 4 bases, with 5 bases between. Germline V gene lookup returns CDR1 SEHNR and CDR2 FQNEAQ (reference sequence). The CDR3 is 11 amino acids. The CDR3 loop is CASSASYGYTF. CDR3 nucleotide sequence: TGTGCCAGCAGCGCCTCCTATGGCTACACCTTC.

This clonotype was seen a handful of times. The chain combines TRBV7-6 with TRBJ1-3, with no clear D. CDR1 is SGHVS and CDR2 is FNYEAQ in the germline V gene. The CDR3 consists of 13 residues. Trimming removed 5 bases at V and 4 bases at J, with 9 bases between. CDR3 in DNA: TGTGCCAGCAGCCCTGGTGACGGAAACACCATATATTTT. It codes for CASSPGDGNTIYF. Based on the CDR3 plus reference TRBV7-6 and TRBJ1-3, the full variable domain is GAGVSQSPRYKVTKRGQDVALRCDPISGHVSLYWYRQALGQGPEFLTYFNYEAQQDKSGLPNDRFSAERPEGSISTLTIQRTEQRDSAMYRCASSPGDGNTIYFGEGSWLTVV.

CDR3 DNA sequence: TGTGCCAGCAGCGTACCGGGACGAGATATTTACGAGCAGTACTTC. Translating it yields CASSVPGRDIYEQYF. V is TRBV7-2 and J is TRBJ2-7; the D call may be TRBD1 or TRBD2 (5 bases each). CDR3 length equals 15 residues. Germline V lookup: CDR1 SGHTA, CDR2 FQGNSA. V was pared by 5 bases and J by 4 bases, with 18 bases between.

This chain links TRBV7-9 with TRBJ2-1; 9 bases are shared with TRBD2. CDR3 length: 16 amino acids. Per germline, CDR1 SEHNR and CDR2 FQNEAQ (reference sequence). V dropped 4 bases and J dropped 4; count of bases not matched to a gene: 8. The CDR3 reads CASSSPERGVYNEQFF. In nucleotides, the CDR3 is TGTGCCAGCAGCTCCCCCGAGCGGGGGGTTTACAATGAGCAGTTCTTC.

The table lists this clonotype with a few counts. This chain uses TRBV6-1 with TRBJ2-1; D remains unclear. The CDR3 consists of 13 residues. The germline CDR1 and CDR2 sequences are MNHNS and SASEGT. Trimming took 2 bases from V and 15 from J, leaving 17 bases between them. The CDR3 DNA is TGTGCCAGCAGTGAACTCGGCCCTTTGGAAGGGTTCTTC. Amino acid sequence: CASSELGPLEGFF.

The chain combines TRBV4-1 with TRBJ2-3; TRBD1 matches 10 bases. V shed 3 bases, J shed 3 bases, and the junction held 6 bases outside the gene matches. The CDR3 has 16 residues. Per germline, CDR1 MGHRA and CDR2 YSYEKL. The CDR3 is CASSQVTGQGTDTQYF. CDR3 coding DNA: TGCGCCAGCAGCCAGGTAACGGGACAGGGGACAGATACGCAGTATTTT.

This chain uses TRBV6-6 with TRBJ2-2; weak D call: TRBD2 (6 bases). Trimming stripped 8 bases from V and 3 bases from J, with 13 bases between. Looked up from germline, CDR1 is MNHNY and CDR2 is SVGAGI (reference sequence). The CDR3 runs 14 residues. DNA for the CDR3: TGTGCCAGCCGAGGGAGGTGGGACACCGGGGAGCTGTTTTTT. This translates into CASRGRWDTGELFF.

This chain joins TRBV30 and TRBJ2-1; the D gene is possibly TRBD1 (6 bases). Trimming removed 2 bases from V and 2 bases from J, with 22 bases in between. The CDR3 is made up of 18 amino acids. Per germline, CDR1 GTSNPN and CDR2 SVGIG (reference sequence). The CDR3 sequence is CAWSSVLGQFVPYNEQFF. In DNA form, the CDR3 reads TGTGCCTGGAGTTCCGTCCTCGGACAGTTCGTGCCCTACAATGAGCAGTTCTTC.

This CDR3 is CSARVDGIHDSYEQYF. The CDR3 nucleotides are TGCAGTGCTAGAGTCGATGGAATACACGACTCCTACGAGCAGTACTTC. This rearrangement joins TRBV20-1 to TRBJ2-7; D is unclear. V was shortened by 1 base and J by 0 bases, with 16 bases between the two germline ends. This CDR3 has 16 amino acids. Per the germline V gene, CDR1 is DFQATT and CDR2 is SNEGSKA (reference sequence).

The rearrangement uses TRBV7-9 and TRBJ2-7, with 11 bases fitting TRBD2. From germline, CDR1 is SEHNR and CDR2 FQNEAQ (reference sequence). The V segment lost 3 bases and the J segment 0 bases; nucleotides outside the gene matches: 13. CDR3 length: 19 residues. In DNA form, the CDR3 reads TGTGCCAGCAGCTTGCTAGCCACTAGCGGGAGCCCTCTCTCCTACGAGCAGTACTTC. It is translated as CASSLLATSGSPLSYEQYF.

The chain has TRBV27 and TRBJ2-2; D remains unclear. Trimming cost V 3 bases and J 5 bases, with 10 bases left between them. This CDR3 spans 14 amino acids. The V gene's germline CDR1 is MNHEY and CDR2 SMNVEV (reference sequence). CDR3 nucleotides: TGTGCCAGCAGTTTTGAAGGTTGGACCGGGGAGCTGTTTTTT. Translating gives CASSFEGWTGELFF.

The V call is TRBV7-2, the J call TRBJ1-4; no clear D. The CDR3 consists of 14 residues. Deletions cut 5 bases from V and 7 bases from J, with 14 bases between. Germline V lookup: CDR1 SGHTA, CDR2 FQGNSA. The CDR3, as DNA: TGTGCCAGCAGCCCCTCAGGTACGGGTGAAAAACTGTTTTTT. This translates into CASSPSGTGEKLFF.